One T cell receptor beta chain is described in this entry. Original processing methods: Counts of nucleated cells, estimated from reference gene primer amplification, were obtained. Method: immunoSEQ multiplex PCR; TCRdb's copy keeps in-frame clones and lacks some. D and trimming come from the DNA, and the V and J calls and clone size come from that table. Here the sample spans approximately 450,000 clones, 87% being singletons. The source of the sample is a study of blood T cell repertoires in COVID-19. Background on the study: The United States, Italy and Spain provided the acute and convalescent COVID-19 samples. T cells, B-cell-depleted T cells, or PBMCs supplied cDNA or gDNA.

Cohort allocation depended upon clinical history that participants reported. Germline V gives CDR1 SGDLS, CDR2 YYNGEE. The CDR3 runs 16 residues. Trimming removed 0 bases at V and 0 bases at J, with 10 bases between. The V and J genes are TRBV9 and TRBJ1-3; possibly TRBD1 for D (6 bases). The sequence derives from a woman aged 18-29 years with acute COVID-19. Input material: PBMCs or T cells enriched from blood (not recorded which). The CDR3 loop is CASSVAVDSSGNTIYF. In DNA form, the CDR3 reads TGTGCCAGCAGCGTAGCGGTGGACAGCTCTGGAAACACCATATATTTT.